These 28 T cell receptor beta chains were all obtained from the same sample, sequenced in a study of blood T cell repertoires in COVID-19. Repertoires were generated with immunoSEQ multiplex PCR, while TCRdb's copy carries only in-frame clones and drops some. This sample has about 190,000 clones; about 83% occur once, and the top ten carry 4.5% to 6%. The material sequenced was peripheral blood. The receptors come from a woman aged 70 to 79 with active or convalescent COVID-19.

The V and J genes are TRBV6-1 and TRBJ2-3; no definite D call. Germline lookup yields CDR1 MNHNS and CDR2 SASEGT. The CDR3 extends over 15 amino acids. V was clipped by 2 bases and J by 4 bases, with 13 bases between them. The CDR3 spells CASSEPIGRPDTQYF. CDR3 bases: TGTGCCAGCAGTGAACCGATAGGCAGGCCAGATACGCAGTATTTT.

This sequence joins TRBV9 and TRBJ1-3, with 8 nucleotides matching TRBD1. There are 16 residues in the CDR3. The V segment lost 4 bases and the J segment 2 bases; nucleotides outside the gene matches: 8. The germline V gene encodes CDR1 SGDLS and CDR2 YYNGEE. CDR3 loop: CASSPRTGLTGNTIYF. In DNA form, the CDR3 reads TGTGCCAGCAGCCCTCGGACAGGGTTAACTGGAAACACCATATATTTT.

This sequence joins TRBV19 and TRBJ1-5; no clear D. This CDR3 region has 14 residues. CDR1 is LNHDA, CDR2 SQIVND, per germline (reference sequence). V dropped 3 bases and J dropped 3 bases, with 9 bases sitting between them. CDR3 in DNA: TGTGCCAGTAGTATTAGGGAGAACAATCAGCCCCAGCATTTT. Its protein is CASSIRENNQPQHF.

V gene TRBV9 combines with J gene TRBJ2-1; 7 bases agree with TRBD2. CDR3 length: 13 amino acids. Germline CDR1 is SGDLS and CDR2 is YYNGEE. The junction had 2 bases not matched to a gene; V was cut back by 2 bases and J by 6 bases. The DNA of the CDR3 is TGTGCCAGCAGCGTCGGACTAGTCAATGAGCAGTTCTTC. Protein sequence: CASSVGLVNEQFF.

This clone was picked up one time. J is TRBJ2-1 and V is TRBV6-5, with 13 bases aligning to TRBD2. The germline V gene encodes CDR1 MNHEY and CDR2 SVGAGI. V was clipped by 6 bases and J by 8 bases; unmatched bases: 7. This CDR3 has 15 residues. The CDR3 DNA follows: TGTGCCAGCAGCCAATGGACTAGCGGGAGTGATGAGCAGTTCTTC. Its translation is CASSQWTSGSDEQFF.

The rearrangement links TRBV24-1 to TRBJ1-2; D perhaps matches TRBD1 (6 bases). This CDR3 is built from 15 residues. Trimming took 5 bases from V and 2 from J, leaving 14 bases between them. Germline CDR1 KGHDR, CDR2 SFDVKD. The CDR3 protein is CATSGGQGTNYGYTF. The CDR3 region has the DNA TGTGCCACCAGTGGTGGGCAGGGGACAAACTATGGCTACACCTTC.

The chain uses TRBV18 and TRBJ1-3; 7 bases fit TRBD1. The germline gives CDR1 KGHSH, CDR2 LQKENI. The CDR3 is made up of 15 amino acids. Germline trimming cut 6 bases from V and 0 bases from J; bases unmatched to any gene: 5. DNA for the CDR3: TGTGCCAGCTCCCAAGGGACAGTCTCTGGAAACACCATATATTTT. This gives the protein CASSQGTVSGNTIYF.

The rearrangement joins TRBV5-5 to TRBJ1-5; maybe TRBD1 (5 bases). The CDR3 contains 16 residues. Trimming removed 3 bases at V and 2 bases at J, with 15 bases between. Germline CDR1 reads SGHKS; CDR2 reads YYEKEE (reference sequence). The CDR3 region has the DNA TGTGCCAGCAGCTCGGGGGTAGGGGTTGGCAATCAGCCCCAGCATTTT. Translating gives CASSSGVGVGNQPQHF.

The rearrangement links TRBV28 to TRBJ2-3, with 11 bases fitting TRBD1. This CDR3 has 12 amino acids. Germline assignment: CDR1 MDHEN and CDR2 SYDVKM. V gave up 7 bases and J gave up 15 bases; unmatched junction bases: 9. The CDR3 DNA is TGTGCCAGCAAGTCGGGGGGGACAGGGGGTTATTTT. Its protein is CASKSGGTGGYF.

The chain is built from TRBV18 and TRBJ2-7; 7 bases align to TRBD1. CDR3 length: 14 amino acids. The germline V gene has CDR1 KGHSH and CDR2 LQKENI. V lost 3 bases and J lost 6; bases outside the gene matches: 8. CDR3 nucleotide sequence: TGTGCCAGCTCACCGCGACAGGGTATTAGCGAGCAGTACTTC. It codes for CASSPRQGISEQYF.

The V and J genes are TRBV14 and TRBJ1-4, with no clear D. V was trimmed by 0 bases and J by 4 bases, leaving 18 bases between them. There are 18 residues in the CDR3. In germline, CDR1 is SGHDN, CDR2 FVKESK. CDR3 sequence reads: CASSQESKYAGFNEKLFF. The CDR3 DNA sequence: TGTGCCAGCAGCCAAGAGTCAAAGTACGCGGGCTTTAATGAAAAACTGTTTTTT.

The chain joins TRBV19 to TRBJ1-5; D remains ambiguous. This CDR3 has 15 residues. Trimming took 6 bases from V and 1 from J, leaving 13 bases between them. CDR1 and CDR2 from the germline V gene are LNHDA and SQIVND (reference sequence). The CDR3 loop reads CASSPGRASNQPQHF. The CDR3 nucleotides read TGTGCCAGTAGCCCGGGGAGAGCGAGCAATCAGCCCCAGCATTTT.

The chain has TRBV19 and TRBJ1-2; 12 bases line up with TRBD1. This CDR3 contains 16 residues. Germline trimming cut 3 bases from V and 1 base from J; bases unmatched to any gene: 3. Germline loops: CDR1 LNHDA, CDR2 SQIVND (reference sequence). For the CDR3, the DNA is TGTGCCAGTAGTATGGGACAGGGGGCGAATAACTATGGCTACACCTTC. Protein: CASSMGQGANNYGYTF.

The chain uses TRBV19 and TRBJ2-5, with D maybe TRBD2 (6 bases). The CDR3 consists of 14 residues. Germline-derived CDR1 and CDR2 are LNHDA and SQIVND (reference sequence). Deletions cut 5 bases from V and 1 base from J, with 11 bases between. The CDR3 coding sequence is TGTGCCAGTAGTCCCGGAGGGCCCCAAGAGACCCAGTACTTC. Protein sequence: CASSPGGPQETQYF.

The chain combines TRBV3-1 (or the pseudogene TRBV3-2) with TRBJ2-7; 9 bases fit TRBD2. J gave up 3 bases and V 1 base, and 7 bases lay outside the gene matches. Germline loops: CDR1 LGHDT, CDR2 YNNKEL (reference sequence). This CDR3 contains 16 residues. CDR3 sequence (DNA): TGTGCCAGCAGCCAAGGCGTGGCTAGCGGGATCTACGAGCAGTACTTC. This sequence encodes CASSQGVASGIYEQYF.

The sample holds one count of this clone. V gene TRBV10-3 combines with J gene TRBJ2-1; a possible D gene is TRBD2 (6 bases). Germline assignment: CDR1 ENHRY and CDR2 SYGVKD. Between the trimmed V and J ends, which lost 6 bases and 0 bases, there was a span of 15 bases. The CDR3 sequence is 16 residues long. The chain's CDR3 is CAISSGRHSSYNEQFF. In nucleotides, the CDR3 is TGTGCCATCAGCAGCGGGCGCCACAGCTCCTACAATGAGCAGTTCTTC.

This clone has just one count. J is TRBJ1-2 and V is TRBV18, with D perhaps matching TRBD1 (5 bases). The germline V and J ends were trimmed by 2 bases and 5 bases, with 9 bases remaining between them. This CDR3 region has 13 residues. CDR1 is KGHSH, CDR2 LQKENI, per germline. CDR3 DNA: TGTGCCAGCTCACCAGACGCAGGGTATGGCTACACCTTC. This codes for CASSPDAGYGYTF.

This clone was counted between two and nine times. The genes are TRBV5-6 and TRBJ1-2; D gene unclear. The CDR3 totals 17 residues. CDR1 is SGHDT, CDR2 YYEEEE, per germline. The V and J ends lost 1 base and 3 bases respectively, with 19 bases between them. CDR3 loop: CASSLPLAVGLDYGYTF. The CDR3 DNA reads as TGTGCCAGCAGCTTGCCCCTCGCGGTTGGATTGGACTATGGCTACACCTTC.

This chain links TRBV5-1 with TRBJ2-7; 8 bases are a match to TRBD2. This CDR3 has 14 residues. V lost 5 bases and J lost 5; bases outside the gene matches: 9. Germline CDR1 SGHRS, CDR2 YFSETQ. CDR3 sequence: CASRDGGALDEQYF. CDR3 nucleotide sequence: TGCGCCAGCAGGGACGGGGGGGCCCTAGACGAGCAGTACTTC.

J is TRBJ2-5 and V is TRBV9, with D perhaps matching TRBD2 (5 bases). CDR1 and CDR2 from the germline V gene are SGDLS and YYNGEE. Trimming cost V 0 bases and J 1 base, with 10 bases left between them. This CDR3 region has 15 residues. Here the CDR3 reads CASSVDEGFQETQYF. CDR3 bases: TGTGCCAGCAGCGTAGACGAGGGTTTCCAAGAGACCCAGTACTTC.

J is TRBJ2-7 and V is TRBV25-1, with 15 bases identical to TRBD2. Germline V gene data show CDR1 as MGHDK and CDR2 as SYGVNS. The J segment lost 4 bases and the V segment lost 0 bases, leaving 4 bases of the junction unmatched. The length of the CDR3 is 17 residues. The CDR3: CASSEYGTSGRWYEQYF. The CDR3 DNA follows: TGTGCCAGCAGTGAATACGGGACTAGCGGGAGGTGGTACGAGCAGTACTTC.

The chain has TRBV3-1 (or the pseudogene TRBV3-2) and TRBJ2-2; D not resolved. CDR1 is LGHDT and CDR2 is YNNKEL in the germline V gene (reference sequence). V lost 7 bases to trimming and J lost 7 bases, with 13 bases between them. The CDR3 has 13 residues. In DNA form, the CDR3 reads TGTGCCAGCACTCATTTATCGGTCGGGGAGCTGTTTTTT. This sequence encodes CASTHLSVGELFF.

J is TRBJ2-7 and V is TRBV7-2; 10 positions match TRBD2. V shed 2 bases, J shed 7 bases, and the junction held 8 bases outside the gene matches. The germline V gene encodes CDR1 SGHTA and CDR2 FQGNSA. The CDR3 loop spans 15 amino acids. The CDR3 nucleotides read TGTGCCAGCAGCTTATCGAGCGGGAGGGTAGGGGAGCAGTACTTC. It codes for CASSLSSGRVGEQYF.

This clone is a singleton in its sample. This chain links TRBV5-1 with TRBJ2-7, with D maybe TRBD2 (5 bases). V shed 4 bases and J shed 3 bases, with 14 bases lying between them. This CDR3 region has 14 residues. Germline V gives CDR1 SGHRS, CDR2 YFSETQ. The CDR3 here is CASSPLGEGYEQYF. In nucleotides, the CDR3 is TGCGCCAGCAGCCCCCTCGGAGAGGGCTACGAGCAGTACTTC.

A remark on this clone: Germline and junction disagree at one end, which may indicate a read error. The chain uses TRBV3-1 (or the pseudogene TRBV3-2) and TRBJ2-1; 7 bases are shared with TRBD2. This CDR3 contains 17 residues. The germline V gene encodes CDR1 LGHDT and CDR2 YNNKEL (reference sequence). Written as DNA, the CDR3 is TGTGCCGGCAGCTCTTATAGGGAGGGAGAAGCCTTAAATGAGCAGTTCTTC. Amino acids: CAGSSYREGEALNEQFF.

The V call is TRBV4-1, the J call TRBJ1-5, with D hard to call. V was cut by 4 bases and J by 5 bases, with 12 bases left in between. In germline, CDR1 is MGHRA, CDR2 YSYEKL. This CDR3 has 14 amino acids. This chain's CDR3 is CASSPRVVYQPQHF. The CDR3 DNA reads as TGCGCCAGCAGCCCAAGAGTGGTTTATCAGCCCCAGCATTTT.

The chain joins TRBV4-1 to TRBJ2-1, with TRBD1 matching over 7 bases. CDR3 length equals 14 residues. The V gene end was trimmed by 3 bases and the J gene end by 8 bases; junction bases not matched to a gene: 7. Germline CDR1 and CDR2: MGHRA and YSYEKL. The CDR3 DNA reads as TGCGCCAGCAGCCAGCCCCGACAGGGCTATGAGCAGTTCTTC. It encodes CASSQPRQGYEQFF.

The J gene is TRBJ2-5, the V gene TRBV28; D remains ambiguous. The germline CDR1 and CDR2 sequences are MDHEN and SYDVKM. Trimming removed 8 bases at V and 2 bases at J, with 9 bases between. This CDR3 is 12 amino acids long. The CDR3 sequence is CASGQVQETQYF. The CDR3 DNA reads as TGTGCCAGCGGCCAGGTACAAGAGACCCAGTACTTC. The full variable domain, completed using reference TRBV28 and TRBJ2-5, is DVKVTQSSRYLVKRTGEKVFLECVQDMDHENMFWYRQDPGLGLRLIYFSYDVKMKEKGDIPEGYSVSREKKERFSLILESASTNQTSMYLCASGQVQETQYFGPGTRLLVL.